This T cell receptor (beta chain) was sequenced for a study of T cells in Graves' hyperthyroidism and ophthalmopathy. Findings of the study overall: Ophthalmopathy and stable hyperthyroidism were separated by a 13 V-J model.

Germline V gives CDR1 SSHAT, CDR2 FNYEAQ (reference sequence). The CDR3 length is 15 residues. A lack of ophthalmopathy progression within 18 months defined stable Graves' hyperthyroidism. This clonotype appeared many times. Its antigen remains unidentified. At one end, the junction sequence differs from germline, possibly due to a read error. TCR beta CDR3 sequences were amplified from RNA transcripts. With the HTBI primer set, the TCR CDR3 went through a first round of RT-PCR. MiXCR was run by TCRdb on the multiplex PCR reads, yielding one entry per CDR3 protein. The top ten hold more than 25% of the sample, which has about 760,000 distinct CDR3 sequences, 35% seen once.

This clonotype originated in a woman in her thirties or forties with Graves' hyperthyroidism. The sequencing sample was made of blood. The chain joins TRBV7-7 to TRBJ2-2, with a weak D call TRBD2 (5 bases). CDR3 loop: CASSPGQRGTGELFF. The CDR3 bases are TGTGCTAGCAGCCCCGGGCAGAGAGGGACCGGGGAGCTGTTTTTT. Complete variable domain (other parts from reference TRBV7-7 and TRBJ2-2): GAGVSQSPRYKVTKRGQDVTLRCDPISSHATLYWYQQALGQGPEFLTYFNYEAQPDKSGLPSDRFSAERPEGSISTLTIQRTEQRDSAMYRCASSPGQRGTGELFFGEGSRLTVL.